These 32 T cell receptor beta chains came from one sample sequenced in a study of OX40 agonist ivuxolimab in advanced cancers. TCRdb's copy holds only in-frame clones and misses some; the assay was immunoSEQ multiplex PCR. The data show some 71,000 clones, 84% seen once. Sample: CD4+ or CD8+ T cells sorted from blood, taken in a trial of the OX40 agonist ivuxolimab. The receptors come from an adult with an advanced solid tumor such as melanoma, head and neck, liver or kidney cancer.

The V and J genes are TRBV4-3 and TRBJ2-1, with 10 positions matching TRBD1. The CDR3 spans 21 residues. V dropped 0 bases and J dropped 7; count of bases not matched to a gene: 21. The V gene's germline CDR1 is LGHNA and CDR2 YSLEER. CDR3 sequence (DNA): TGCGCCAGCAGCCAAGAATTTTTGTCTAGGGCTTGGGACAGGGGCAGGAATGAGCAGTTCTTC. Protein: CASSQEFLSRAWDRGRNEQFF.

V and J are TRBV30 and TRBJ2-3; D is undetermined. Germline values: CDR1 GTSNPN, CDR2 SVGIG (reference sequence). The CDR3 extends over 13 amino acids. Between the trimmed V and J ends, which lost 2 bases and 3 bases, there was a span of 9 bases. CDR3 sequence reads: CAWSLLNTDTQYF. The DNA of the CDR3 is TGTGCCTGGAGTCTCCTTAATACAGATACGCAGTATTTT.

This clone appeared a few times. The V call is TRBV6-1, the J call TRBJ1-6; the D is unclear. From germline, CDR1 is MNHNS and CDR2 SASEGT. The CDR3 runs 11 residues. The V end lost 6 bases, the J end lost 12 bases, and 9 bases lay between the germline ends. In DNA form, the CDR3 reads TGTGCCAGCAGCCTCACGGGACCCCTCCACTTT. It translates to CASSLTGPLHF.

The V gene is TRBV27, the J gene TRBJ2-2, with D maybe TRBD2 (5 bases). Trimming removed 6 bases from V and 2 bases from J, with 13 bases in between. The CDR3 has 15 amino acids. CDR1 and CDR2 (germline): MNHEY, SMNVEV (reference sequence). In DNA, the CDR3 is TGTGCCAGCAGCTACCTGAGGGTAAACACCGGGGAGCTGTTTTTT. Protein: CASSYLRVNTGELFF.

Only one count was recorded for this clone. The chain recombines TRBV7-8 with TRBJ2-1, with 10 bases matching TRBD1. Germline loops: CDR1 SGHVS, CDR2 FQNEAQ. CDR3 size: 15 residues. The ends lost 5 bases at V and 6 bases at J; junction bases unmatched: 7. CDR3 nucleotide sequence: TGTGCCAGCAGCCAAGACAGGGGGCAAGCCAATGAGCAGTTCTTC. Translating it yields CASSQDRGQANEQFF.

Remarks on this clone: Compared with germline, one end of the junction differs, possibly owing to a read error. The chain has TRBV7-7 and TRBJ2-1, with a tentative D call TRBD2 (6 bases). CDR1 SSHAT and CDR2 FNYEAQ come from the germline V gene (reference sequence). The CDR3 has 13 amino acids. The CDR3 DNA follows: TGTGCTAGCAGCAATCAGGAGGGCAATGAGCAGTTCTTC. This sequence encodes CASSNQEGNEQFF. Together with reference TRBV7-7 and TRBJ2-1, the CDR3 gives the full variable domain: GAGVSQSPRYKVTKRGQDVTLRCDPISSHATLYWYQQALGQGPEFLTYFNYEAQPDKSGLPSDRFSAERPEGSISTLTIQRTEQRDSAMYRCASSNQEGNEQFFGPGTRLTVL.

J is TRBJ2-7 and V is TRBV11-2, with 15 positions matching TRBD2. CDR3 length: 16 amino acids. Germline CDR1 reads SGHAT; CDR2 reads FQNNGV. J was trimmed by 6 bases and V by 6 bases; bases with no gene match: 9. Written as DNA, the CDR3 is TGTGCCAGCAGACGAGGGACTAGCGGGAGGAGTGGCGAGCAGTACTTC. Its protein product is CASRRGTSGRSGEQYF.

Here the CDR3 reads CASNWGRRPQHF. The DNA of the CDR3 is TGTGCCAGTAATTGGGGGAGGCGGCCCCAGCATTTT. This chain links TRBV19 with TRBJ1-5; perhaps TRBD1 as D (5 bases). Per germline, CDR1 LNHDA and CDR2 SQIVND (reference sequence). Trimming took off 7 bases at V and 9 bases at J, with 13 bases between the two ends. The CDR3 length is 12 residues.

This clone was found a few times. V gene TRBV15 combines with J gene TRBJ1-3; 7 nucleotides line up with TRBD1. Germline CDR1 is LNHNV and CDR2 is YYDKDF (reference sequence). V was pared by 6 bases and J by 1 base, with 6 bases of the junction left unmatched. This CDR3 has 15 residues. CDR3 nucleotides: TGTGCCACCAGTCCCGACAGGGCATCTGGAAACACCATATATTTT. It encodes CATSPDRASGNTIYF.

J is TRBJ2-3 and V is TRBV7-2; TRBD2 matches at 10 bases. Trimming at V came to 2 bases and at J to 6 bases, leaving 8 bases not matched to a gene. This CDR3 has 16 amino acids. Germline loops: CDR1 SGHTA, CDR2 FQGNSA. CDR3: CASSLISGGAPDTQYF. CDR3 nucleotides: TGTGCCAGCAGCTTAATAAGCGGGGGGGCCCCCGATACGCAGTATTTT.

This clone turned up a few times. The chain has TRBV6-1 and TRBJ1-1, with D perhaps TRBD1 (5 bases). Germline V CDR1 and CDR2: MNHNS, SASEGT. CDR3 length: 12 residues. The germline V and J ends were trimmed by 6 bases and 4 bases, with 9 bases remaining between them. CDR3 in DNA: TGTGCCAGCAGGAGACAGTCCACTGAAGCTTTCTTT. It encodes CASRRQSTEAFF.

The rearrangement uses TRBV19 and TRBJ1-3; TRBD1 matches 9 bases. Germline V gene data show CDR1 as LNHDA and CDR2 as SQIVND (reference sequence). There are 21 residues in the CDR3. The V gene end was trimmed by 5 bases and the J gene end by 1 base; junction bases not matched to a gene: 21. The CDR3 DNA follows: TGTGCCAGTAGTCAACCGAGTCCGGGACAGGGAAAATTTAGGTCTGGAAACACCATATATTTT. It yields the protein CASSQPSPGQGKFRSGNTIYF.

The genes are TRBV9 and TRBJ2-7; D is perhaps TRBD2 (5 bases). The germline V and J ends were trimmed by 0 bases and 3 bases, with 10 bases remaining between them. The CDR3 has 14 amino acids. CDR1 is SGDLS, CDR2 YYNGEE, per germline. The CDR3 loop reads CASSVDPSGYEQYF. The CDR3 DNA follows: TGTGCCAGCAGCGTAGACCCGAGCGGCTACGAGCAGTACTTC.

The chain couples TRBV5-4 to TRBJ2-3; no definite D call. Germline V gene lookup returns CDR1 SGHNT and CDR2 YYREEE (reference sequence). This CDR3 is built from 13 residues. The germline V and J ends were trimmed by 5 bases and 5 bases, with 12 bases remaining between them. CDR3 sequence (DNA): TGTGCCAGCAGTTTAGACAATCGAGATACGCAGTATTTT. Amino acids: CASSLDNRDTQYF. The whole variable domain, remainder taken from reference TRBV5-4 and TRBJ2-3, is ETGVTQSPTHLIKTRGQQVTLRCSSQSGHNTVSWYQQALGQGPQFIFQYYREEENGRGNFPPRFSGLQFPNYSSELNVNALELDDSALYLCASSLDNRDTQYFGPGTRLTVL.

This chain links TRBV6-1 with TRBJ1-2; the D gene is possibly TRBD1 (6 bases). CDR1 is MNHNS, CDR2 SASEGT, per germline. This CDR3 region has 15 residues. Trimming removed 4 bases at V and 6 bases at J, with 18 bases between. Here the CDR3 DNA reads TGTGCCAGCAGTGTCTCTAGGGGGGGCGTAGATGGCTACACCTTC. This gives the protein CASSVSRGGVDGYTF.

The count of this clone is one. The rearrangement uses TRBV6-6 and TRBJ1-5; D perhaps matches TRBD1 (6 bases). This CDR3 is 13 amino acids long. Germline V gene sequence: CDR1 MNHNY, CDR2 SVGAGI (reference sequence). V was trimmed by 7 bases and J by 4 bases, leaving 11 bases between them. CDR3 DNA: TGTGCCAGCAAAGGGGGGATGAATCAGCCCCAGCATTTT. It encodes CASKGGMNQPQHF.

The chain has TRBV12-2 and TRBJ1-2; the D call of TRBD1 is as the table states it, not checked on the DNA. TRBV12-2 is listed as a pseudogene. CDR3 length: 16 residues. CDR3 protein: CASRLIRGRTNYGYTF. The CDR3 nucleotides are TGTGCAAGTCGCTTAATCAGGGGGCGGACAAACTATGGCTACACCTTC.

The chain employs TRBV29-1 and TRBJ1-1, with 9 positions matching TRBD1. The V gene end was trimmed by 6 bases and the J gene end by 3 bases; junction bases not matched to a gene: 8. Germline V lookup: CDR1 SQVTM, CDR2 ANQGSEA. CDR3 length: 14 residues. Written as DNA, the CDR3 is TGCAGCGTACCTGCCGGGACAGGGCACACTGAAGCTTTCTTT. It encodes CSVPAGTGHTEAFF.

This rearrangement joins TRBV6-5 to TRBJ1-3; D is ambiguous. Trimming pared 0 bases from V and 0 bases from J, leaving 6 bases between. The CDR3 runs to 15 residues. The germline V gene encodes CDR1 MNHEY and CDR2 SVGAGI. CDR3 nucleotide sequence: TGTGCCAGCAGTTACTCGCGCAGCTCTGGAAACACCATATATTTT. Translated, it gives CASSYSRSSGNTIYF.

The CDR3 DNA reads TGTGCCAGCAGCCATACTTCCTTGACCTACGAGCAGTACTTC. It codes for CASSHTSLTYEQYF. The rearrangement uses TRBV5-6 and TRBJ2-7; D unclear. V was shortened by 4 bases and J by 2 bases, with 13 bases between the two germline ends. Germline V gene data show CDR1 as SGHDT and CDR2 as YYEEEE. This CDR3 spans 14 amino acids.

This chain joins TRBV13 and TRBJ1-1; 9 bases line up with TRBD1. The CDR3 is 13 residues long. Germline lookup yields CDR1 PRHDT and CDR2 FYEKMQ (reference sequence). Unmatched junction bases numbered 2, after V lost 6 bases and J lost 3 bases. The CDR3 is CASSRTGDTEAFF. As DNA, the CDR3 is TGTGCCAGCAGTCGGACAGGGGACACTGAAGCTTTCTTT.

V and J are TRBV5-6 and TRBJ1-1; no firm D call. Trimming removed 3 bases at V and 0 bases at J, with 18 bases between. There are 17 residues in the CDR3. Germline V lookup: CDR1 SGHDT, CDR2 YYEEEE. The CDR3 is CASSSQHQGLMNTEAFF. The CDR3 DNA sequence: TGTGCCAGCAGCTCCCAACACCAAGGACTCATGAACACTGAAGCTTTCTTT.

The chain joins TRBV11-3 to TRBJ2-4, with TRBD1 matching 9 bases. V shed 5 bases, J shed 7 bases, and the junction held 3 bases outside the gene matches. CDR3 length: 13 amino acids. Germline V gene sequence: CDR1 SGHNT, CDR2 YENEEA. The CDR3 region has the DNA TGTGCCAGCAGCACCGGACAGGGGAACATTCAGTACTTC. This translates into CASSTGQGNIQYF.

The genes are TRBV2 and TRBJ2-6, with 8 bases lining up with TRBD1. Germline V CDR1 and CDR2: SNHLY, FYNNEI. V lost 8 bases to trimming and J lost 6 bases; unmatched junction nucleotides: 9. CDR3 length: 15 residues. Here the CDR3 DNA reads TGTGCCAGCCGACGGGACAGGCTAGAGGCCAACGTCCTGACTTTC. It is translated as CASRRDRLEANVLTF.

This chain connects TRBV9 to TRBJ2-1; 7 bases are a match to TRBD1. The CDR3 extends over 18 amino acids. The germline V gene has CDR1 SGDLS and CDR2 YYNGEE. Trimming at V came to 4 bases and at J to 6 bases, leaving 19 bases not matched to a gene. DNA for the CDR3: TGTGCCAGCAGCCACGGACCTGGGACAGCTGTACGTCCCAATGAGCAGTTCTTC. Translation gives CASSHGPGTAVRPNEQFF.

This clone has a single count. The V gene is TRBV19, the J gene TRBJ1-4; 7 bases map to TRBD1. V shed 4 bases and J 6 bases; nucleotides not matched to a gene: 5. CDR3 length: 14 amino acids. CDR1 is LNHDA and CDR2 is SQIVND in the germline V gene (reference sequence). The CDR3 DNA sequence: TGTGCCAGTAGTAGAGGACAGGCCTATGAAAAACTGTTTTTT. Its protein product is CASSRGQAYEKLFF. The whole variable domain, filled in from reference TRBV19 and TRBJ1-4, reads DGGITQSPKYLFRKEGQNVTLSCEQNLNHDAMYWYRQDPGQGLRLIYYSQIVNDFQKGDIAEGYSVSREKKESFPLTVTSAQKNPTAFYLCASSRGQAYEKLFFGSGTQLSVL.

This chain connects TRBV29-1 to TRBJ2-7; possible D gene TRBD1, 5 bases. The V gene lost 5 bases and the J gene lost 0 bases, with 8 bases spanning the gap. The CDR3 loop spans 12 amino acids. Germline V gives CDR1 SQVTM, CDR2 ANQGSEA. The CDR3 DNA sequence: TGCAGCGTTCGACAGAGCTCCTACGAGCAGTACTTC. This translates into CSVRQSSYEQYF.

This chain joins TRBV28 and TRBJ2-2; 11 bases are shared with TRBD2. This CDR3 region has 20 residues. Germline loops: CDR1 MDHEN, CDR2 SYDVKM. J gave up 4 bases and V 3 bases, and 16 bases lay outside the gene matches. As DNA, the CDR3 is TGTGCCAGCAGTTTTTACATAGCGGGGGGGAATTCTATAGGCACCGGGGAGCTGTTTTTT. It codes for CASSFYIAGGNSIGTGELFF.

V usage is TRBV5-4 and J usage is TRBJ1-5, with D perhaps matching TRBD1 (6 bases). The CDR3 spans 19 residues. The V end was cut by 4 bases, the J end by 5 bases, with 28 bases between. Germline V CDR1 and CDR2: SGHNT, YYREEE (reference sequence). CDR3: CASSQVSGAGAENHQPQHF. As DNA, the CDR3 is TGTGCCAGCAGCCAAGTCTCTGGGGCAGGGGCAGAAAACCATCAGCCCCAGCATTTT.

In DNA form, the CDR3 reads TGTGCCAGTAGTATACAGCTTCTAGGCCAAGAGACCCAGTACTTC. This sequence encodes CASSIQLLGQETQYF. The chain combines TRBV19 with TRBJ2-5; D remains ambiguous. Looked up from germline, CDR1 is LNHDA and CDR2 is SQIVND (reference sequence). Deletions cut 2 bases from V and 1 base from J, with 11 bases between. The length of the CDR3 is 15 residues. The full variable domain, rest sourced from reference TRBV19 and TRBJ2-5, is DGGITQSPKYLFRKEGQNVTLSCEQNLNHDAMYWYRQDPGQGLRLIYYSQIVNDFQKGDIAEGYSVSREKKESFPLTVTSAQKNPTAFYLCASSIQLLGQETQYFGPGTRLLVL.

This sequence joins TRBV7-9 and TRBJ1-4, with D unresolved. The CDR3 is made up of 13 amino acids. Germline values: CDR1 SEHNR, CDR2 FQNEAQ (reference sequence). V was trimmed by 0 bases and J by 5 bases, leaving 4 bases between them. The CDR3: CASSLAQNEKLFF. CDR3 DNA: TGTGCCAGCAGCTTAGCACAGAATGAAAAACTGTTTTTT.

The chain uses TRBV30 and TRBJ2-7; 12 bases line up with TRBD1. Germline CDR1 GTSNPN, CDR2 SVGIG (reference sequence). V dropped 3 bases and J dropped 6; count of bases not matched to a gene: 9. The CDR3 runs to 15 residues. The CDR3 is CAWSPGTGGLREQYF. CDR3 in DNA: TGTGCCTGGAGCCCCGGGACAGGGGGCTTGCGCGAGCAGTACTTC.